These 14 T cell receptor beta chains came from one sample sequenced in a study of breast tumors, draining lymph nodes, adjacent tissues. Samples came from axillary lymph nodes draining the breast cancer. MiXCR, applied by TCRdb to the multiplex PCR reads, yields one record per CDR3 protein. The table includes about 230,000 distinct CDR3 sequences, 32% detected once. The sample consisted of axillary lymph node tissue. Receptor source: a female donor with breast cancer. Some clones in this sample may be carry-over from other donors' samples.

This clonotype has a handful of counts. The chain employs TRBV12-3 or TRBV12-4 and TRBJ2-2, with D possibly being TRBD2 (5 bases). V shed 3 bases and J shed 7 bases, with 12 bases lying between them. The CDR3 runs to 14 residues. CDR3 nucleotides: TGTGCCAGCAGTTTCGTCGGGGTAGTCGGGGAGCTGTTTTTT. Its translation is CASSFVGVVGELFF.

Note on this clonotype: A much larger clone differs from this one at a single base, so this may be a read error. The CDR3 spells CAGSLPAETQYF. CDR3 coding DNA: TGTGCCGGCAGCTTGCCCGCGGAGACCCAGTACTTC. J is TRBJ2-5 and V is TRBV5-4; D is undetermined. Germline CDR1 and CDR2: SGHNT and YYREEE (reference sequence). The CDR3 loop spans 12 amino acids.

The sample holds many counts of this clonotype. The chain uses TRBV7-2 and TRBJ2-1; perhaps D is TRBD1 or TRBD2 (5 bases each). The V and J ends lost 5 bases and 9 bases respectively, with 23 bases between them. This CDR3 comprises 16 residues. Per the germline V gene, CDR1 is SGHTA and CDR2 is FQGNSA. The CDR3 bases are TGTGCCAGCAGCCCCGCGTGGGGCCAGCCAGGGAGTGAGCAGTTCTTC. Protein: CASSPAWGQPGSEQFF.

There are many counts of this clonotype. The chain has TRBV7-3 and TRBJ2-5, with 12 positions matching TRBD2. The ends lost 2 bases at V and 2 bases at J; junction bases unmatched: 3. This CDR3 contains 16 residues. CDR1 is SGHTA, CDR2 FQGTGA, per germline. The CDR3 region has the DNA TGTGCCAGCAGCTTACTAGCGGGAGGGAGACAAGAGACCCAGTACTTC. The encoded protein is CASSLLAGGRQETQYF.

About this clonotype: The CDR3 ends on some other residue instead of the conserved phenylalanine or tryptophan, so this is likely a read error. The rearrangement links TRBV7-2 to TRBJ2-7; D may be TRBD2 (5 bases). The length of the CDR3 is 13 residues. Germline-derived CDR1 and CDR2 are SGHTA and FQGNSA. Written as DNA, the CDR3 is TGTGCGAGCAGCTTACGGACTCAGTACGAGCAGTACTCC. It encodes CASSLRTQYEQYS.

The sample holds many counts of this clonotype. The gene calls are TRBV12-3 or TRBV12-4 and TRBJ1-2; 8 positions agree with TRBD1. Trimming at V came to 8 bases and at J to 4 bases, leaving 3 bases not matched to a gene. The CDR3 spans 12 residues. The CDR3 coding sequence is TGTGCCAGCTCCGGGACAGGCTATGGCTACACCTTC. Translated: CASSGTGYGYTF.

Ten or more counts support this clonotype. The gene calls are TRBV5-4 and TRBJ1-2, with 7 nucleotides matching TRBD1. The V gene end was trimmed by 4 bases and the J gene end by 3 bases; junction bases not matched to a gene: 6. Per the germline V gene, CDR1 is SGHNT and CDR2 is YYREEE (reference sequence). The CDR3 loop spans 14 amino acids. The CDR3 protein is CASSRQGGDYGYTF. In DNA, the CDR3 is TGTGCCAGCAGCCGACAGGGCGGGGACTATGGCTACACCTTC.

This clonotype was recorded many times. The CDR3 does not end in the conserved phenylalanine or tryptophan, so this is likely a read error. No DNA is shown, since the ends of the CDR3 on it are uncertain; the CDR3 is the one TCRdb lists. The CDR3: CASSEGRQGATLPL. The gene calls are TRBV6-1 and TRBJ2-1; the listed D gene, TRBD1, was not tested against the DNA. CDR1 MNHNS and CDR2 SASEGT come from the germline V gene. 14 amino acids form the CDR3, both terminal residues included.

There are many counts of this clonotype. This rearrangement joins TRBV3-1 to TRBJ2-7; D is perhaps TRBD1 (5 bases). The CDR3 loop spans 14 amino acids. The V gene's germline CDR1 is LGHDT and CDR2 YNNKEL (reference sequence). V was clipped by 3 bases and J by 3 bases, with 12 bases between them. Written as DNA, the CDR3 is TGTGCCAGCAGCCACGGACACACAAGCTACGAGCAGTACTTC. Protein product: CASSHGHTSYEQYF.

This clonotype was seen only a few times. A read error is possible here, since a much larger clone lies one base away. In DNA, the CDR3 is TGTGCCAGCAGCCCAGGGGGACCTCTCTACGAGCAGTACTTC. Its protein is CASSPGGPLYEQYF. The gene calls are TRBV5-6 and TRBJ2-7; TRBD1 matches at 7 bases. Germline CDR1 and CDR2: SGHDT and YYEEEE. Unmatched junction bases numbered 7, after V lost 4 bases and J lost 3 bases. The length of the CDR3 is 14 residues.

The chain couples TRBV4-2 to TRBJ2-5; D possibly uses TRBD1 or TRBD2 (5 bases each). The V end lost 4 bases, the J end lost 1 base, and 16 bases lay between the germline ends. Germline V gene data show CDR1 as LGHNA and CDR2 as YNFKEQ. The CDR3 is 16 amino acids. The CDR3 here is CASSLGTGISQETQYF. In DNA, the CDR3 is TGTGCCAGCAGCCTCGGGACGGGGATCAGCCAAGAGACCCAGTACTTC.

The rearrangement uses TRBV11-2 and TRBJ1-4; no firm D call. CDR1 SGHAT and CDR2 FQNNGV come from the germline V gene. Trimming shortened V by 2 bases and J by 4 bases, and 8 bases separated the two germline ends. CDR3 length: 14 amino acids. The CDR3 DNA reads as TGTGCCAGCAGCTTACCCGGGATTAATGAAAAACTGTTTTTT. It codes for CASSLPGINEKLFF.

This clonotype occurred many times. The chain is built from TRBV29-1 and TRBJ2-3, with D perhaps being TRBD1 or TRBD2 (5 bases each). V was cut by 1 base and J by 4 bases, with 12 bases left in between. Germline V gene data show CDR1 as SQVTM and CDR2 as ANQGSEA. The CDR3 has 14 residues. DNA of the CDR3: TGCAGCGTTGAAGGAGGGGTCACCGCAGATACGCAGTATTTT. This codes for CSVEGGVTADTQYF.

Only a few counts were recorded for this clonotype. This chain uses TRBV28 with TRBJ2-1; 10 bases match TRBD2. CDR1 and CDR2 from the germline V gene are MDHEN and SYDVKM. This CDR3 is built from 16 residues. V was clipped by 6 bases and J by 10 bases; unmatched bases: 15. The DNA for the CDR3 is TGTGCCAGCAGCCCAACCCCTAGCGGGAGTCTAAGAGAGCAGTTCTTC. Translation: CASSPTPSGSLREQFF.